This TCR beta chain was obtained from a study of patients and donors after allogeneic stem cell transplantation. TCRdb recomputed calls from the RT-PCR reads with MiXCR, one row per CDR3 protein. The sample contains some 880,000 distinct CDR3 sequences, roughly 18% of which appear only once. This CDR3 region has 15 residues. The V end was cut by 5 bases, the J end by 0 bases, with 14 bases between. Germline assignment: CDR1 MNHEY and CDR2 SMNVEV (reference sequence). The chain uses TRBV27 and TRBJ2-7; no reliable D call. The source material was blood, either unsorted or a sorted T cell fraction (not recorded which). The sequence was collected from a human donor who was either an allogeneic HSCT recipient or a stem cell or donor lymphocyte infusion donor (not recorded which). It is not recorded whose cells these are; they may come from a transplant donor. CDR3 loop: CASSARPLSSYEQYF. The CDR3 DNA reads as TGTGCCAGCAGTGCCAGACCTTTGAGCTCCTACGAGCAGTACTTC.